The 20 T cell receptor beta chains below were found in one sample sequenced in a study of identical twins (dated by TCRdb to 2015 to 2016). Library construction relied on 5' RACE. This sample was sequenced with an Illumina HiSeq 2000. Clones were called with MiXCR by TCRdb after fastp trimmed the public reads at Q25, and only in-frame beta chains were retained. CDR3 protein duplicates are merged, each entry listing the most common genes and DNA. This sample comprises hundreds of thousands of distinct CDR3 sequences, roughly an eighth of them detected only once. The top ten clonotypes cover about 1.6% of the sample. This same sample was also part of a study on yellow fever vaccine responses in identical twins.

Material: PBMCs. The source is a woman under 30 in good health.

J is TRBJ2-1 and V is TRBV12-3 or TRBV12-4; 9 bases are a match to TRBD2. The CDR3 spans 17 residues. V lost 6 bases to trimming and J lost 4 bases; unmatched junction nucleotides: 13. The CDR3 spells CASSPTTPSGTYNEQFF. The CDR3 DNA follows: TGTGCCAGCAGCCCCACTACCCCTAGCGGGACTTACAATGAGCAGTTCTTC.

Here the CDR3 reads CASSQTSARYEQYF. The CDR3 DNA reads TGTGCCAGCTCACAGACTAGCGCTCGCTACGAGCAGTACTTC. V usage is TRBV18 and J usage is TRBJ2-7, with TRBD2 identical over 8 bases. CDR1 and CDR2 (germline): KGHSH, LQKENI. Losses at the gene ends were 4 bases for V and 3 bases for J; bases not matched to a gene: 5. This CDR3 region has 14 residues.

A few counts support this clonotype. This rearrangement joins TRBV20-1 to TRBJ1-1; 8 positions match TRBD1. The CDR3 runs 13 residues. Germline V gene data show CDR1 as DFQATT and CDR2 as SNEGSKA (reference sequence). Trimming took 6 bases from V and 4 from J; bases not matched to a gene: 7. Here the CDR3 DNA reads TGCAGTGCCTCCAGGGGGCAAGGCACTGAAGCTTTCTTT. Amino acids: CSASRGQGTEAFF.

This clonotype was counted ten times or more. V is TRBV12-3 or TRBV12-4 and J is TRBJ2-2, with D perhaps TRBD1 (6 bases). Between the trimmed V and J ends, which lost 5 bases and 5 bases, there was a span of 12 bases. The CDR3 totals 14 residues. CDR3 DNA sequence: TGTGCCAGCAGTCCCCGACAGGTTACCGGGGAGCTGTTTTTT. Its translation is CASSPRQVTGELFF.

The V gene is TRBV6-1, the J gene TRBJ2-2; the D gene is possibly TRBD1 (6 bases). The CDR3 covers 14 residues. The germline CDR1 and CDR2 sequences are MNHNS and SASEGT. V lost 10 bases and J 6 bases, leaving 18 bases between the germline ends. The CDR3 DNA reads as TGTGCCACTAAACCCAAGGGGGTCCCCGGGGAGCTGTTTTTT. This codes for CATKPKGVPGELFF.

The chain recombines TRBV11-2 with TRBJ2-4, with D possibly TRBD2 on 6 matching bases. V lost 1 base to trimming and J lost 0 bases, with 16 bases between them. Germline V gene lookup returns CDR1 SGHAT and CDR2 FQNNGV. The CDR3 runs to 18 residues. The CDR3 nucleotides read TGTGCCAGCAGCTTAGGAGACCGGGAGAGAGGAGCCAAAAACATTCAGTACTTC. It yields the protein CASSLGDRERGAKNIQYF. Supplemented by reference TRBV11-2 and TRBJ2-4, the full variable domain reads EAGVAQSPRYKIIEKRQSVAFWCNPISGHATLYWYQQILGQGPKLLIQFQNNGVVDDSQLPKDRFSAERLKGVDSTLKIQPAKLEDSAVYLCASSLGDRERGAKNIQYFGAGTRLSVL.

This clonotype came up a few times. CDR3 DNA sequence: TGTGCCAGCAGCTTAGGCGGGGGAATAAACTATGGCTACACCTTC. Its protein product is CASSLGGGINYGYTF. The chain recombines TRBV7-9 with TRBJ1-2; D perhaps matches TRBD1 (5 bases). Germline-derived CDR1 and CDR2 are SEHNR and FQNEAQ (reference sequence). The CDR3 consists of 15 residues. V gave up 1 base and J gave up 2 bases, with 11 bases separating them.

This clonotype was seen more than once but under ten times. The rearrangement joins TRBV9 to TRBJ2-3; D is perhaps TRBD2 (6 bases). Germline V lookup: CDR1 SGDLS, CDR2 YYNGEE. Trimming stripped 2 bases from V and 1 base from J, with 11 bases between. There are 15 residues in the CDR3. The CDR3 nucleotides are TGTGCCAGCAGCGTGGGGGGTGAGGGCACAGATACGCAGTATTTT. Its translation is CASSVGGEGTDTQYF.

This clonotype was seen at least ten times. The rearrangement joins TRBV15 to TRBJ1-2; D gene unclear. CDR1 and CDR2 from the germline V gene are LNHNV and YYDKDF (reference sequence). The CDR3 covers 11 residues. Trimming took off 1 base at V and 4 bases at J, with 1 base between the two ends. The CDR3 loop is CATSRGYGYTF. CDR3 bases: TGTGCCACCAGCAGAGGCTATGGCTACACCTTC.

The rearrangement uses TRBV2 and TRBJ2-3; 13 nucleotides agree with TRBD2. This CDR3 has 15 residues. J gave up 5 bases and V 6 bases, and 5 bases lay outside the gene matches. The germline V gene has CDR1 SNHLY and CDR2 FYNNEI. CDR3 nucleotide sequence: TGTGCCAGCAGGTTGGGACTAGCGGGAATAGATACGCAGTATTTT. This codes for CASRLGLAGIDTQYF.

The V call is TRBV2, the J call TRBJ2-1; TRBD2 aligns across 7 bases. The CDR3 spans 16 residues. Trimming cost V 1 base and J 2 bases; bases outside gene matches: 5. CDR1 is SNHLY and CDR2 is FYNNEI in the germline V gene. The CDR3, as DNA: TGTGCCAGCAGTGAAGTTCCTAGCGGAGCCTACAATGAGCAGTTCTTC. Amino acids: CASSEVPSGAYNEQFF.

V is TRBV7-9 and J is TRBJ2-1, with 12 bases matching TRBD2. Germline CDR1 reads SEHNR; CDR2 reads FQNEAQ (reference sequence). V trimming: 3 bases; J trimming: 7 bases; junction bases outside the gene matches: 4. The CDR3 runs to 15 residues. The CDR3 nucleotides are TGTGCCAGCAGCTTTAGGGGACTAGCGGGTAATGAGCAGTTCTTC. Protein: CASSFRGLAGNEQFF.

This clonotype was observed a few times. V is TRBV12-3 or TRBV12-4 and J is TRBJ1-4; D gene uncertain. The CDR3 consists of 14 residues. The V and J ends lost 3 bases and 7 bases respectively, with 12 bases between them. The chain's CDR3 is CASSFRGEGEKLFF. In DNA, the CDR3 is TGTGCCAGCAGTTTTCGGGGTGAAGGTGAAAAACTGTTTTTT.

This clonotype was picked up a small number of times. This chain links TRBV5-1 with TRBJ2-5, with D perhaps TRBD1 (5 bases). Trimming took off 0 bases at V and 5 bases at J, with 11 bases between the two ends. Germline CDR1 reads SGHRS; CDR2 reads YFSETQ. This CDR3 region has 14 residues. The CDR3 sequence is CASSLEGVRETQYF. The CDR3 region has the DNA TGCGCCAGCAGCTTGGAAGGGGTGCGGGAGACCCAGTACTTC.

The chain is built from TRBV7-3 and TRBJ2-5; TRBD2 might be the D (5 bases). V lost 4 bases to trimming and J lost 0 bases, with 12 bases between them. Germline lookup yields CDR1 SGHTA and CDR2 FQGTGA. The CDR3 runs to 15 residues. In nucleotides, the CDR3 is TGTGCCAGCAGCTCCCCCGGAGGTGACCAAGAGACCCAGTACTTC. Translating it yields CASSSPGGDQETQYF.

This clonotype was counted ten times or more. V is TRBV12-3 or TRBV12-4 and J is TRBJ2-1; TRBD2 matches 11 bases. V lost 7 bases to trimming and J lost 9 bases; unmatched junction nucleotides: 8. This CDR3 comprises 14 residues. For the CDR3, the DNA is TGTGCCAGCAATCAACTAGCGGGAGAAAGTGAGCAGTTCTTC. It yields the protein CASNQLAGESEQFF.

This chain joins TRBV20-1 and TRBJ1-1, with 8 bases that match TRBD1. V gave up 3 bases and J gave up 0 bases; unmatched junction bases: 3. The CDR3 spans 14 residues. Germline assignment: CDR1 DFQATT and CDR2 SNEGSKA (reference sequence). The CDR3: CSARMGQVNTEAFF. CDR3 coding DNA: TGCAGTGCTAGGATGGGACAGGTGAACACTGAAGCTTTCTTT.

This clonotype was observed a handful of times. The chain links TRBV5-6 to TRBJ1-6, with D possibly matching TRBD1 (5 bases). The CDR3 has 15 amino acids. The germline V gene encodes CDR1 SGHDT and CDR2 YYEEEE. Trimming stripped 2 bases from V and 6 bases from J, with 12 bases between. DNA of the CDR3: TGTGCCAGCAGCTTTCAGCAGGGACCTAATTCACCCCTCCACTTT. This sequence encodes CASSFQQGPNSPLHF.

This clonotype occurred many times. The chain recombines TRBV5-1 with TRBJ2-3; D is perhaps TRBD2 (5 bases). Trimming shortened V by 1 base and J by 4 bases, and 10 bases separated the two germline ends. Germline V gene data show CDR1 as SGHRS and CDR2 as YFSETQ. The CDR3 has 14 amino acids. The CDR3, as DNA: TGCGCCAGCAGCTTGAATCTAGCTTCAGATACGCAGTATTTT. Amino acid sequence: CASSLNLASDTQYF.

This clonotype has a count of ten or more. This chain joins TRBV28 and TRBJ2-7, with no clear D. The V and J ends lost 10 bases and 1 base respectively, with 8 bases between them. Germline values: CDR1 MDHEN, CDR2 SYDVKM. There are 11 residues in the CDR3. CDR3 sequence (DNA): TGTGCCACACACGGGTCCTACGAGCAGTACTTC. It codes for CATHGSYEQYF.